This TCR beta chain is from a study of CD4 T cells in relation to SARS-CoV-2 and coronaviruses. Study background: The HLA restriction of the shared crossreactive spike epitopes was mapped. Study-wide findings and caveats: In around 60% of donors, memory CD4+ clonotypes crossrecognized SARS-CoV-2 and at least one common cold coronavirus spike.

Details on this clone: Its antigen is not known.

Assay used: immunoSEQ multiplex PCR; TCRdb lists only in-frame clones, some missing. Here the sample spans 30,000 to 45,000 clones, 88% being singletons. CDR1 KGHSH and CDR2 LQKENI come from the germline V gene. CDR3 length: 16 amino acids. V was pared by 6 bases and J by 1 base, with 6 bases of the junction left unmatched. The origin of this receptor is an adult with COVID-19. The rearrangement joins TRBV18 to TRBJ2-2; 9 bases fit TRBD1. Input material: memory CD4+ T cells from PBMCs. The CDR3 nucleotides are TGTGCCAGCTCCCCTCGGGGACAGGGGAACACCGGGGAGCTGTTTTTT. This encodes CASSPRGQGNTGELFF.